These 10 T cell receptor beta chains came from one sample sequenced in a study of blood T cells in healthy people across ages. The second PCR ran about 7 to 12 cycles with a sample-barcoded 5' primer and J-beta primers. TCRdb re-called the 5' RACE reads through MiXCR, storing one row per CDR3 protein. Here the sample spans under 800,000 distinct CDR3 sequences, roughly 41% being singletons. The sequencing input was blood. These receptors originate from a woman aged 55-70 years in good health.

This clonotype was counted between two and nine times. CDR3 DNA: TGTGCCAGCAGCGTGGGACCTGAGGGTTCACCCCTCCACTTT. The encoded protein is CASSVGPEGSPLHF. The rearrangement links TRBV16 to TRBJ1-6, with a possible D match to TRBD1 (5 bases). The germline CDR1 and CDR2 sequences are KGHSY and FQNENV. The length of the CDR3 is 14 residues. Trimming left V 5 bases short and J 9 bases short, with 14 bases between. The full variable domain, rest sourced from reference TRBV16 and TRBJ1-6, is GEEVAQTPKHLVRGEGQKAKLYCAPIKGHSYVFWYQQVLKNEFKFLISFQNENVFDETGMPKERFSAKCLPNSPCSLEIQATKLEDSAVYFCASSVGPEGSPLHFGNGTRLTVT.

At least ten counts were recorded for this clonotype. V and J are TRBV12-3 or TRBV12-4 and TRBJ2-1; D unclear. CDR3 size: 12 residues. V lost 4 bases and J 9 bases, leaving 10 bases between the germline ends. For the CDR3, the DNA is TGTGCCAGCAGTTCCCGGGTGGGTGAGCAGTTCTTC. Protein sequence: CASSSRVGEQFF.

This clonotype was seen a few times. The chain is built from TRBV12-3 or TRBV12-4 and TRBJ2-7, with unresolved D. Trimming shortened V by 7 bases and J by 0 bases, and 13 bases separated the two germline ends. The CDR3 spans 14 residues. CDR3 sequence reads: CASTLIPSSYEQYF. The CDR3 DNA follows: TGTGCCAGCACCCTGATACCTAGCTCCTACGAGCAGTACTTC.

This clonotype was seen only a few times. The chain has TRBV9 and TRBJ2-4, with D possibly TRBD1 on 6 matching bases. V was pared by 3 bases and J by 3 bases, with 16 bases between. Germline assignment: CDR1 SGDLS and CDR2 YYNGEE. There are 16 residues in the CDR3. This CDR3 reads CASSASLQGHKNIQYF. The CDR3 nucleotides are TGTGCCAGCAGCGCCTCTCTTCAGGGGCACAAAAACATTCAGTACTTC.

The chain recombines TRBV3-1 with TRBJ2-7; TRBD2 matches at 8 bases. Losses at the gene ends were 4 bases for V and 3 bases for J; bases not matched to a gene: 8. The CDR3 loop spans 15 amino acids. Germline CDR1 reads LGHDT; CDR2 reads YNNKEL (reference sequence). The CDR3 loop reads CASSPADGGDYEQYF. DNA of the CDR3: TGTGCCAGCAGCCCAGCAGACGGGGGGGACTACGAGCAGTACTTC.

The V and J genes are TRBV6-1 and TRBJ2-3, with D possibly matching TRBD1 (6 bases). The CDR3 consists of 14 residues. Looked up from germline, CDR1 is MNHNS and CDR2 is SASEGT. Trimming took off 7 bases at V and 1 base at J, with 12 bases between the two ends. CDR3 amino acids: CASIEGGRTDTQYF. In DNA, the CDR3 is TGTGCCAGCATCGAAGGGGGACGCACAGATACGCAGTATTTT.

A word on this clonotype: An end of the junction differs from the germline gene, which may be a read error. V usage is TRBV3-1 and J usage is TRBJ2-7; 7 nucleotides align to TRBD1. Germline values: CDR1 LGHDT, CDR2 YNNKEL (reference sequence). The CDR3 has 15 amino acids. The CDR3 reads CAGSPTGDRTYEQYF. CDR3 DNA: TGTGCCGGCAGCCCCACAGGGGACAGAACCTACGAGCAGTACTTC.

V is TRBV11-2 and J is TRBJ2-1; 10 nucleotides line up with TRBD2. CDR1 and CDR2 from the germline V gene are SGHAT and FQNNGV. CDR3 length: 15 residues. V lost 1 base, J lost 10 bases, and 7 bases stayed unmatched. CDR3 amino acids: CASSLVAGGRKEQFF. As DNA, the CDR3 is TGTGCCAGCAGCTTAGTAGCGGGGGGTAGGAAGGAGCAGTTCTTC.

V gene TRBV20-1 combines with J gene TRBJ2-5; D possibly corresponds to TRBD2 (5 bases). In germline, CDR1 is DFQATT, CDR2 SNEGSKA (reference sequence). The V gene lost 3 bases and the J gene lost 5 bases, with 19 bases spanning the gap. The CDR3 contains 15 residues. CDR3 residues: CSARPMDGEWETQYF. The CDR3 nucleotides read TGCAGTGCTAGGCCGATGGACGGGGAGTGGGAGACCCAGTACTTC.

CDR3 coding DNA: TGCAGCGTTGGTAGCGGGGGATCCTACGAGCAGTACTTC. It specifies CSVGSGGSYEQYF. The rearrangement uses TRBV29-1 and TRBJ2-7; 9 positions agree with TRBD2. Germline V gene data show CDR1 as SQVTM and CDR2 as ANQGSEA. The V segment lost 4 bases and the J segment 1 base; nucleotides outside the gene matches: 2. CDR3 length: 13 residues.